A selection of T cell receptor beta chains follows, all from one sample in a study of metastatic and nonmetastatic thyroid tumors. TCRdb re-analyzed the PCR reads using MiXCR. The sample gives roughly 50,000 clones, roughly a fifth of which show up once; roughly 3.8% is in the top ten. Sequencing was performed on blood. The source of these receptors is a male donor with papillary thyroid cancer or a benign thyroid nodule (not recorded which). Some clones in this sample may be carry-over from other donors' samples. CDR3s include the opening cysteine and the closing phenylalanine or tryptophan. Fields, in order: clone size, V gene, D gene, J gene, CDR3 DNA, CDR3 protein. The D gene is left open where the match is weak. Some rows have no size entry. The others give once, few or many, or a class for an expanded clone.

many,TRBV4-2,TRBD2,TRBJ2-5,TGTGCCAGCAGCCAAGATATTCTAGCGGGGGGTAAAGAGACCCAGTACTTC,CASSQDILAGGKETQYF
-,TRBV7-9,-,TRBJ1-2,TGTGCCAGCAGCACCAGCCAGGTTTCCCGTGGCTACACCTTC,CASSTSQVSRGYTF
-,TRBV6-2/TRBV6-3,TRBD1,TRBJ1-2,TGTGCCAGCAGGACTCCGGGACAGGGGGCCTATGGCTACACCTTC,CASRTPGQGAYGYTF
-,TRBV3-1,-,TRBJ2-7,TGTGCCAGCAGCCCCACGCCAAGCGGGCAGACAGAGCAGTACTTC,CASSPTPSGQTEQYF
-,TRBV7-9,-,TRBJ2-7,TGTGCCAGCATCCCCGGGACATGGGACTCCTACGAGCAGTACTTC,CASIPGTWDSYEQYF
-,TRBV9,-,TRBJ2-3,TGTGCCACCAGCTCCCGACTATTCCAAACAGATACGCAGTATTTT,CATSSRLFQTDTQYF
many,TRBV2,-,TRBJ1-2,TGTGCCAGCAGTGTAGGGAGGACAGATTACTATGGCTACACCTTC,CASSVGRTDYYGYTF
many,TRBV11-2,TRBD1,TRBJ2-3,TGTGCCAGCAGCATGACAGGGAGCACAGATACGCAGTATTTT,CASSMTGSTDTQYF
-,TRBV7-6,-,TRBJ1-5,TGTGCCAGCAGCTTAGGTACTAGTGGGGTAGGGCCCCAGCATTTC,CASSLGTSGVGPQHF
many,TRBV9,-,TRBJ1-4,TGTGCCAGCAGCGTAGGCGGGCAGGGAGAGGGTGAAAAACTGTTTTTT,CASSVGGQGEGEKLFF
many,TRBV7-9,TRBD2,TRBJ2-7,TGTGCCAGCAGCCGCCCAGGACTAGCGGGAGTCTGGGATTACGAGCAGTACTTC,CASSRPGLAGVWDYEQYF
many,TRBV28,TRBD1,TRBJ1-2,TGTGCCAGCAGTTTGGTAACACAGGGGGTATTTAACTATGGCTACACCTTC,CASSLVTQGVFNYGYTF
-,TRBV4-2,-,TRBJ2-2,TGTGCCAGCAGCCAGCCCACCGGGGAGCTGTTTTTT,CASSQPTGELFF
many,TRBV5-1,-,TRBJ1-3,TGCGCCAGCAGCTTGAGCGGTACAGGAGCTGGAAACACCATATATTTT,CASSLSGTGAGNTIYF
many,TRBV2,TRBD2,TRBJ2-3,TGTGCCAGCACCTCGGGGGGGCTGAATACGCAGTATTTT,CASTSGGLNTQYF
many,TRBV19,-,TRBJ2-1,TGTGCCAGTAGTATAGGGGGGGTAGGCTACAATGAGCAGTTCTTC,CASSIGGVGYNEQFF
many,TRBV29-1,TRBD1,TRBJ2-5,TGCAGCGTTGAATCGACAGGGGGCGGCGGAGAGACCCAGTACTTC,CSVESTGGGGETQYF
many,TRBV11-3,-,TRBJ2-7,TGTGCCAGCAGCTTTAGCCGCTACTACGAGCAGTACTTC,CASSFSRYYEQYF
-,TRBV20-1,TRBD1,TRBJ2-2,TGCAGTGCTAGAGCCCGAGGGACAGGCGGGGAGCTGTTTTTT,CSARARGTGGELFF
many,TRBV12-3/TRBV12-4,-,TRBJ1-3,TGTGCCAGCAAGGGAGGAAACACCATATATTTT,CASKGGNTIYF
-,TRBV30,TRBD1,TRBJ2-7,TGTGCCTGGGGGGACAGGGAACCCTACGAGCAGTACTTC,CAWGDREPYEQYF
-,TRBV5-6,-,TRBJ1-2,TGTGCCAGCAGCTTGGTGGGTGACAGTGGAGGCTATGGCTACACCTTC,CASSLVGDSGGYGYTF
few,TRBV6-1,TRBD1,TRBJ1-4,TGTGCCAGCAGTAGAGGACAGGAGTCGGAAAAACTGTTTTTT,CASSRGQESEKLFF
many,TRBV24-1,TRBD1,TRBJ2-2,TGTGCCACCAGTGAGCTCGGGACAGAGGGTTCCGGGGAGCTGTTTTTT,CATSELGTEGSGELFF
few,TRBV20-1,TRBD2,TRBJ2-3,TGCAGTGCTAGAGATCAGTTGGGACTAGCGGGAGTAGGGAGGACAGATACGCAGTATTTT,CSARDQLGLAGVGRTDTQYF
many,TRBV28,-,TRBJ2-4,TGTGCCAGCAGTTTAACGGGGATGGGCATTCAGTACTTC,CASSLTGMGIQYF
few,TRBV29-1,-,TRBJ2-7,TGCAGCGTGATCGGGGCAGGGGAGCAGTACTTC,CSVIGAGEQYF
-,TRBV9,-,TRBJ1-4,TGTGCCAGCAGCGTAGCGGGGGGTGTACCACTGTTTTTT,CASSVAGGVPLFF
many,TRBV5-5,TRBD1,TRBJ2-7,TGTGCCAGCAGCAGTGACAGGGCCTCGTACTACGAGCAGTACTTC,CASSSDRASYYEQYF
many,TRBV20-1,-,TRBJ2-5,TGCAGTGCGGTCTGGGGGGAGACCCAGTACTTC,CSAVWGETQYF
few,TRBV5-5,-,TRBJ1-5,TGTGCCAGCAGCTTGGAGGGAGAAGGGAATCAGCCCCAGCATTTT,CASSLEGEGNQPQHF
-,TRBV9,-,TRBJ2-1,TGTGCCAGCAGCTCCCAGCGGGCGAGCTCCTACAATGAGCAGTTCTTC,CASSSQRASSYNEQFF
-,TRBV5-4,-,TRBJ2-3,TGTGCCAGCAGCTACTGGACAGAATCAGATAAGCAGTATTTT,CASSYWTESDKQYF
many,TRBV19,-,TRBJ2-1,TGTGCCAGTAGCCCCAGCGGAGGGAATGAGCAGTTCTTC,CASSPSGGNEQFF
-,TRBV27,TRBD2,TRBJ2-3,TGTGCAAGCATTTTAGCGGGAGCGGGAGATACGCAGTATTTT,CASILAGAGDTQYF
many,TRBV5-1,TRBD1,TRBJ1-1,TGCGCCAGCAGAATTGGGGACAGGGGGTTAGCTGAAGCTTTCTTT,CASRIGDRGLAEAFF
many,TRBV11-1,TRBD2,TRBJ2-2,TGTGCCAGCAGCGTGCGGGGGGAAGGGGACACCGGGGAGCTGTTTTTT,CASSVRGEGDTGELFF
many,TRBV9,TRBD1,TRBJ2-1,TGTGCCAGCAGCAACCTCCGGGACAGGGGGTGGTTTAGTCAGTTCTTC,CASSNLRDRGWFSQFF
-,TRBV6-2/TRBV6-3,-,TRBJ2-3,TGTGCCAGCAGTTACCCTAGCCTAGGCACAGATACGCAGTATTTT,CASSYPSLGTDTQYF
many,TRBV2,TRBD2,TRBJ2-5,TGTGCCAGCAGTGAAGGACTAGCGGGGGAGACCCAGTACTTC,CASSEGLAGETQYF
many,TRBV12-3/TRBV12-4,-,TRBJ1-1,TGTGCCAGCAGTTTAGGCCGGGCCGGAGTGAACACTGAAGCTTTCTTT,CASSLGRAGVNTEAFF
-,TRBV20-1,TRBD1,TRBJ2-7,TGCAGTGCTAGAGATTGGGGGACAGGGTTGTACGAGCAGTACTTC,CSARDWGTGLYEQYF
-,TRBV5-1,-,TRBJ2-3,TGCGCCAGCAGCACGCACTCCACAGATACGCAGTATTTT,CASSTHSTDTQYF
-,TRBV12-3/TRBV12-4,TRBD2,TRBJ2-7,TGTGCCAGCAGGGGCGCGCTAGCGGGAGGGCCGGGAGAGCAATACTTC,CASRGALAGGPGEQYF
many,TRBV11-3,-,TRBJ1-1,TGTGCCAGCACCCCGCCGGGGGGCACTGAAGCTTTCTTT,CASTPPGGTEAFF
-,TRBV7-3,-,TRBJ2-1,TGTGCCAGCAGCTTAGGCTCGGGGAATGAGCAGTTCTTC,CASSLGSGNEQFF
many,TRBV27,-,TRBJ2-3,TGTGCCAGCAGTTTTGGCGGGGGCACAGATACGCAGTATTTT,CASSFGGGTDTQYF
few,TRBV12-3/TRBV12-4,-,TRBJ2-3,TGTGCCAGCAGTTTAGACCTGGGACCTTCACAGGATACGCAGTATTTT,CASSLDLGPSQDTQYF
many,TRBV18,TRBD1,TRBJ2-5,TGTGCCAGCTCTCGTCTTGACAGGGGAGAGACCCAGTACTTC,CASSRLDRGETQYF
many,TRBV16,-,TRBJ1-1,TGTGCCAGCAGCCGGAGTCCTATGAACACTGAAGCTTTCTTT,CASSRSPMNTEAFF
few,TRBV5-1,TRBD1,TRBJ1-2,TGCGCCAGCAGCCTTGAGGACAGGGTCTATGGCTACACCTTC,CASSLEDRVYGYTF